The clone carrying this TCR beta chain was recorded a few times. As yet, its antigen is unknown. The primer mix had 60 Vbeta and 13 Jbeta primers. TCRdb's copy holds only in-frame clones and misses some; the assay was immunoSEQ multiplex PCR. The table records 150,000 to 200,000 clones, roughly 75% of them present only once. This specimen belongs to a study of cytomegalovirus exposure and HLA in healthy donors. General observations from the study: Common viral pathogens seemed, in a later analysis, to connect with several of the most significant clusters. Near-uniform donor sequencing depth was presumed by presence/absence analyses. Donor immune exposure was known only as CMV serostatus. TCR sequences were mostly rare, though some public TCRs occurred in many donors.

The germline V gene has CDR1 KGHSH and CDR2 LQKENI. The V and J ends lost 3 bases and 4 bases respectively, with 9 bases between them. The CDR3 has 13 residues. The sequencing input was PBMCs. The chain employs TRBV18 and TRBJ1-1; a possible D gene is TRBD1 (5 bases). The clonotype was recovered from a woman aged 40 to 50 in good health and CMV-seropositive. CDR3 loop: CASSPRQFTEAFF. The CDR3 DNA reads TGTGCCAGCTCACCCAGACAGTTCACTGAAGCTTTCTTT.